This TCR beta chain emerged from a study of CD8+ T cells in alopecia areata (dated by TCRdb to 2016 to 2019). Concerning the study at large: Treated patients were enrolled in an open-label pilot trial of oral tofacitinib, 5 to 10 mg twice daily, for moderate-to-severe alopecia areata. Tofacitinib was administered for 6 to 18 months, and 6 months of follow-up off drug were then conducted to assess delayed response and recurrence. In both human patients and the C3H/HeJ mouse model, the study applied high-throughput TCRbeta sequencing to look at T cell clonal expansion in alopecia areata. Scalp clonality was compared among normal scalp (n=4), patchy alopecia areata scalp (n=8), and alopecia totalis/universalis scalp (n=8). TCRbeta CDR3 regions were amplified by immunoSEQ multiplex PCR using 35 Vbeta forward and 13 Jbeta reverse primers. Disease severity in treated patients was measured with the SALT score, which quantifies the percentage of affected scalp surface area. Patients on tofacitinib were biopsied at baseline and after 4 and 24 weeks of treatment, and several of the patients also had a later scalp biopsy. On the human side, TCRbeta sequencing was run on scalp tissue and on sorted CD4+ and CD8+ peripheral blood T cells from healthy controls and from alopecia areata patients with either patchy or totalis/universalis disease. The RNA source kit depended on sample type: the PAXgene miRNA kit for fixed scalp, the miRNeasy kit for PBMCs, and the RNeasy kit for mouse skin. What the work shows at the level of the full study, not this receptor alone: Compared with mice, TCR sequences shared between patients were less clear, possibly partly because of HLA diversity across the patient population. Scalp TCR repertoire analysis is complicated because resident alphabeta T cells in normal human skin are also sequenced, whereas mouse skin is dominated by gammadelta T cells. The treated cohort was small, with a single nonresponder, so links between baseline CD8+ expansion and response need larger studies. Many expanded lesional clones were found to persist in scalp and blood during tofacitinib treatment, and relapse after treatment cessation may be partly explained by this persistence. Tofacitinib significantly decreased scalp clonality and the number of expanded CD8+ clones among the top 100 scalp clones. Compared with normal scalp, lesional scalp had higher clonality and more expanded CD8+ clones, particularly in alopecia totalis/universalis, a pattern that suggests antigenic drive.

The library relied on the immunoSEQ multiplex PCR assay. RNA was extracted from all samples and reverse transcribed into cDNA, which served as template for TCR sequencing. SuperScript III was used to make first-strand cDNA, primed with a 2:1 mix of oligo-dT and random hexamers. A synthetic immune receptor repertoire was used to gauge amplification bias, and whatever bias remained was removed computationally. Turning to the authors' computational methods: Raw reads were preprocessed for error removal, and CDR3 was defined according to IMGT conventions as running from the conserved cysteine to phenylalanine. Clonality was computed by normalizing Shannon entropy by log2 of the number of productive unique TCRs and subtracting the result from 1. CD4 or CD8 identity of scalp clones was inferred by cross-referencing scalp TCRbeta sequences with sorted blood CD4 and CD8 repertoires. In TCRdb, the immuneACCESS table is reduced to in-frame sequences with V and J assigned. These tables do not hold every clone; where another copy was compared, an unresolved V gene accounts for under half, and the others remain unexplained. That table supplies the V and J calls and clone size; D and trimming were determined from the DNA. Recorded for this sample are roughly 120,000 clones; 58% of them occurred a single time. The ten largest account for roughly 30% of the sample.

The sample's time point label is to be understood as: about 4 weeks on oral tofacitinib. The treatment or condition label corresponds to: oral pan-JAK inhibitor, 5-10 mg twice daily. Peripheral blood and lesional scalp punch biopsies were obtained from patients with alopecia areata. PBMCs were separated by density centrifugation and stained for CD3, CD4 and CD8, after which CD4+ and CD8+ T cells were sorted on a FACSAria. This clone was counted a few times. Its cognate antigen has yet to be identified. It has no much larger one-base neighbor in the sample; base qualities were not kept. The germline V gene (reference sequence) yields GTSNPN for CDR1 and SVGIG for CDR2. The CDR3 goes from the cysteine to the phenylalanine over 13 residues. Just the 39-base CDR3 DNA is kept, in frame starting at base 1. V lost 4 bases and J lost 10 bases; the stretch between them is 19 bases long.

The sequencing here drew on CD8+ T cells sorted from blood, taken at week 4, from a patient treated with tofacitinib. This sequence uses TRBV30 and TRBJ1-2; 5 matching bases give a weak D call of TRBD1. The sequence came from a human donor with alopecia areata. The CDR3 corresponds to CAWTLVGGGDYTF. The DNA reads as follows: TGTGCCTGGACGCTCGTAGGCGGGGGGGACTACACCTTC. Beyond the CDR3, the reference TRBV30 and TRBJ1-2 genes provide the residues; the full variable domain reads: SQTIHQWPATLVQPVGSPLSLECTVEGTSNPNLYWYRQAAGRGLQLLFYSVGIGQISSEVPQNLSASRPQDRQFILSSKKLLLSDSGFYLCAWTLVGGGDYTFGSGTRLTVV.